This T cell receptor (beta chain) comes out of a study of PD-1 blockade in classical Hodgkin lymphoma. Trimming removed 8 bases from V and 4 bases from J; junction bases left unmatched: 13. This CDR3 has 15 residues. Per the germline V gene, CDR1 is MNHEY and CDR2 is SMNVEV (reference sequence). Each and every patient relapsed after autologous stem cell transplantation, and patients got differing brentuximab vedotin exposure. Generated by immunoSEQ multiplex PCR, the TCRdb table keeps only in-frame clones and is missing some. Of some 20,000 clones in the sample, approximately 90% were seen once. The clonotype was recovered from a human donor with classical Hodgkin lymphoma. The sample in question was peripheral blood mononuclear cells (PBMCs), obtained before the second cycle of nivolumab. The chain links TRBV27 to TRBJ1-2; 7 bases agree with TRBD1. The CDR3 protein is CASGLGTAGIYGYTF. The CDR3, as DNA: TGTGCCAGCGGATTAGGGACAGCGGGAATCTATGGCTACACCTTC.